This T cell receptor beta chain was sequenced for a study of T-cell memory formation after mild COVID-19. This clonotype was recorded a few times. Its specificity is unknown. 5'RACE primed at constant segments yielded TCR alpha and TCR beta cDNA libraries bearing sample barcodes and UMIs. TCRdb redid the calling of the 5' RACE reads with MiXCR, one entry per CDR3 protein. Among 270,000 or so distinct CDR3 sequences, roughly 17% were seen once, and the ten largest hold 23%. General study findings and limits: Shrinking CD4+ clones were chiefly CM and EM; CD8+ ones were chiefly EMRA. Whereas later expanders leaned CD4+, clones contracting day 15 to 85 showed a balanced CD4/CD8 makeup. Second-wave clones reaching peak frequency on day 37 lacked confirmed SARS-CoV-2 specificity.

The CDR3 is 14 residues long. Germline CDR1 and CDR2: MNHEY and SVGAGI. The ends were cut back, 0 bases at V and 4 bases at J, with 10 bases in the middle. The sequencing input was PBMCs or a T cell subset sorted from them (not recorded which). The chain has TRBV6-5 and TRBJ2-7; D not certain. The receptor was derived from a man aged 18-30 years who had mild COVID-19 (a few samples of this study predate the infection). Cell type and time point are not known. Written as DNA, the CDR3 is TGTGCCAGCAGTTACTCGGACCTCCTTTACGAGCAGTACTTC. Its protein product is CASSYSDLLYEQYF.